A selection of T cell receptor beta chains follows, all from one sample in a study of T cell responses to AZD1222 COVID-19 vaccine. Only in-frame clones appear in the TCRdb table, and some are missing; sequencing was by immunoSEQ multiplex PCR. The profile covers roughly 130,000 clones, with approximately 90% appearing a single time and about 2.1% taken by the ten largest. The material was peripheral blood, obtained on day 0 of AZD1222 vaccination. Receptors originate from an adult in good health. The CDR3 runs from the conserved cysteine through the conserved F or W. D genes are given only for firm matches.

- TRBV29-1 CSVENLGSTEAFF
TRBD1 TRBV10-3 CAIRDRDLSGNTIYF
- TRBV25-1 CASSGGSLYGYTF
- TRBV24-1 CATSEGSILSTDTQYF
TRBD2 TRBV24-1 CATSGFTSGLNTGELFF
TRBD1 TRBV7-6 CASSLEGQSNYEQYF
TRBD1 TRBV19 CASSPRQGRDLNTEAFF
- TRBV3-1/TRBV3-2 CASSQALWDGYTF
TRBD1 TRBV19 CASIPDRSTAMDIQYF
TRBD2 TRBV3-1/TRBV3-2 CASSQARGAYTGELFF
TRBD1 TRBV6-1 CASSDFLGQGVLTTNEKLFF
- TRBV5-1 CASSRLTGDTYEQYF
- TRBV21-1 CASSKVRGGKNTEAFF
- TRBV2 CASSFRGATNEKLFF
TRBD1 TRBV12-3/TRBV12-4 CASRPTGVGGYTF
- TRBV10-1 CASSDGTVQETQYF
TRBD1 TRBV10-3 CAISGSGGTGPYEQYF
TRBD2 TRBV3-1/TRBV3-2 CASIGSGEETQYF
TRBD1 TRBV4-3 CASSQGLTGSYGYTF
- TRBV6-5 CASGRDGSYEQYF
- TRBV19 CASTTVGVDTEAFF
- TRBV6-5 CASTPHGGFNYGYTF
- TRBV10-3 CAISEGPTNTEAFF
TRBD1 TRBV19 CASSIGGQGTQPQHF
- TRBV12-3/TRBV12-4 CASSLSGRGYTF